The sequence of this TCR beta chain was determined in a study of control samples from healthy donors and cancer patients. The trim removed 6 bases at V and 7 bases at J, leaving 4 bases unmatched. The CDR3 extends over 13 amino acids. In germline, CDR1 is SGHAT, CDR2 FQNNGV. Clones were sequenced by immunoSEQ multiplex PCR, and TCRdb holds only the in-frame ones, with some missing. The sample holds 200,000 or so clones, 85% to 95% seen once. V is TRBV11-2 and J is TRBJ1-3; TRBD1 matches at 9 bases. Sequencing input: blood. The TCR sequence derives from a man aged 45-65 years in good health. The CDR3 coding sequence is TGTGCCAGCAGGGGGGACAGGGAGAACACCATATATTTT. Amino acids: CASRGDRENTIYF.